This T cell receptor (beta chain) was retrieved from a study of blood T cell repertoires in COVID-19. Study-level background: COVID-19 samples from acute and convalescent phases originated in the United States, Italy and Spain. The analysed material was cDNA or gDNA that came from T cells, B-cell-depleted T cells, or PBMCs.

Trimming at V came to 4 bases and at J to 4 bases, leaving 5 bases not matched to a gene. The CDR3 has 13 residues. Per the germline V gene, CDR1 is GTSNPN and CDR2 is SVGIG (reference sequence). Per the original methods: Counts of nucleated cells, estimated from reference gene primer amplification, were obtained. Produced via immunoSEQ multiplex PCR; TCRdb's table is partial and in-frame only. V and J calls plus clone size are reproduced from that table; the DNA served to infer D and trimming. The sample includes about 360,000 clones, roughly 86% of them seen just once. The source of this sequence is a human donor in a cohort sampled during active COVID-19. This sequence joins TRBV30 and TRBJ1-1; 8 bases agree with TRBD1. Specimen: peripheral blood. This CDR3 is CAWMSQGGTEAFF. The DNA for the CDR3 is TGTGCCTGGATGTCACAGGGGGGCACTGAAGCTTTCTTT.